One and the same sample provided the 25 T cell receptor beta chains below, sequenced in a study of shared clonotypes between healthy human individuals. Sequencing used immunoSEQ multiplex PCR; TCRdb keeps in-frame clones, though not all of them. The repertoire holds over a million clones, with about 96% as singletons. Material for sequencing was naive CD4+ T cells sorted from blood. Indicated subset: CD45RA+ positively selected. Receptor source: a man younger than 45 in good health.

Turning to this clone: Other DNA sequences in this sample translate to the same CDR3. J is TRBJ2-2 and V is TRBV9, with D possibly TRBD1 on 5 matching bases. In germline, CDR1 is SGDLS, CDR2 YYNGEE. The CDR3 loop spans 15 amino acids. Deletions cut 4 bases from V and 1 base from J, with 11 bases between. The chain's CDR3 is CASSSRTGNTGELFF. The CDR3 DNA reads TGTGCCAGCAGCTCGCGTACAGGGAACACCGGGGAGCTGTTTTTT.

This chain joins TRBV9 and TRBJ2-7, with TRBD1 matching 7 bases. CDR3 length: 15 amino acids. The junction had 10 bases not matched to a gene; V was cut back by 1 base and J by 6 bases. The V gene's germline CDR1 is SGDLS and CDR2 YYNGEE. The CDR3 DNA reads TGTGCCAGCAGCGTAAGGGCCGAGGGGGCGAGCGAGCAGTACTTC. This translates into CASSVRAEGASEQYF.

This chain connects TRBV11-2 to TRBJ2-3; 8 bases are shared with TRBD2. The CDR3 runs to 13 residues. With V trimmed by 4 bases and J by 11 bases, 8 bases remained unmatched. CDR1 and CDR2 from the germline V gene are SGHAT and FQNNGV. The CDR3 DNA reads as TGTGCCAGCAGCTCTCCGGGACTAGAACAGCAGTATTTT. It codes for CASSSPGLEQQYF.

The chain links TRBV29-1 to TRBJ2-1; no reliable D call. V shed 6 bases and J shed 6 bases, with 15 bases lying between them. The germline V gene has CDR1 SQVTM and CDR2 ANQGSEA. The CDR3 contains 13 residues. As DNA, the CDR3 is TGCAGCGTAGCTTCCCGGGCTTCCAATGAGCAGTTCTTC. Protein product: CSVASRASNEQFF.

This clone has more than one count but fewer than ten. The rearrangement joins TRBV6-4 to TRBJ2-1, with a tentative D call TRBD2 (6 bases). CDR1 and CDR2 (germline): MRHNA, SNTAGT. V was cut by 3 bases and J by 5 bases, with 20 bases left in between. This CDR3 comprises 17 residues. The CDR3 DNA sequence: TGTGCCAGCAGTGAACGGGCTGGCGGGGCAGGCCACAATGAGCAGTTCTTC. As protein: CASSERAGGAGHNEQFF.

This clone came up once. The chain couples TRBV2 to TRBJ2-7, with TRBD2 matching over 10 bases. Germline CDR1 is SNHLY and CDR2 is FYNNEI. V lost 4 bases and J lost 7; bases outside the gene matches: 7. This CDR3 region has 14 residues. For the CDR3, the DNA is TGTGCCAGCAGTGCACTAGCGGGAAAGCGAGAGCAGTACTTC. Protein product: CASSALAGKREQYF.

The chain has TRBV28 and TRBJ2-7; a weak D match, TRBD1 (5 bases). Germline CDR1 and CDR2: MDHEN and SYDVKM. The CDR3 length is 15 residues. V lost 1 base and J lost 3, with 13 bases in between. CDR3 DNA sequence: TGTGCCAGCAGTTTATATAAGGGGCAGGGCTACGAGCAGTACTTC. As protein: CASSLYKGQGYEQYF.

The chain employs TRBV19 and TRBJ2-7, with D possibly TRBD2 on 6 matching bases. The V gene lost 5 bases and the J gene lost 6 bases, with 23 bases spanning the gap. The V gene's germline CDR1 is LNHDA and CDR2 SQIVND (reference sequence). This CDR3 contains 16 residues. This CDR3 is CASSPKTGLTISEQYF. The CDR3 DNA sequence: TGTGCCAGTAGTCCAAAGACGGGACTTACCATAAGCGAGCAGTACTTC.

This clone appeared a single time. V usage is TRBV5-1 and J usage is TRBJ1-1, with D tentatively TRBD1 (5 bases). This CDR3 is built from 16 residues. The germline CDR1 and CDR2 sequences are SGHRS and YFSETQ. V was shortened by 0 bases and J by 1 base, with 13 bases between the two germline ends. CDR3 coding DNA: TGCGCCAGCAGCTTGGCGGCCGGGACGGCGAACACTGAAGCTTTCTTT. As protein: CASSLAAGTANTEAFF.

The rearrangement links TRBV9 to TRBJ2-7; D may be TRBD1 (6 bases). V gave up 2 bases and J gave up 7 bases, with 13 bases separating them. CDR1 and CDR2 (germline): SGDLS, YYNGEE. This CDR3 has 13 amino acids. CDR3 coding DNA: TGTGCCAGCAGCGTGGGCCCCAGGGGTGAGCAGTACTTC. Its translation is CASSVGPRGEQYF.

V gene TRBV18 combines with J gene TRBJ1-3, with a tentative D call TRBD1 (6 bases). The CDR3 extends over 15 amino acids. CDR1 KGHSH and CDR2 LQKENI come from the germline V gene. Trimming removed 2 bases at V and 4 bases at J, with 12 bases between. The CDR3 is CASSPFRQGGNTIYF. Here the CDR3 DNA reads TGTGCCAGCTCACCATTCCGGCAGGGGGGAAACACCATATATTTT.

The rearrangement joins TRBV5-4 to TRBJ1-1; no clear D. The CDR3 has 14 amino acids. Trimming took 1 base from V and 2 from J, leaving 9 bases between them. The germline V gene encodes CDR1 SGHNT and CDR2 YYREEE (reference sequence). In nucleotides, the CDR3 is TGTGCCAGCAGCTTGAGGGCAGGCAACACTGAAGCTTTCTTT. It is translated as CASSLRAGNTEAFF.

The genes are TRBV19 and TRBJ2-1, with D unresolved. V dropped 7 bases and J dropped 0 bases, with 1 base sitting between them. The CDR3 loop spans 11 amino acids. Germline CDR1 reads LNHDA; CDR2 reads SQIVND (reference sequence). In nucleotides, the CDR3 is TGTGCCAGTATCTCCTACAATGAGCAGTTCTTC. It translates to CASISYNEQFF.

The chain uses TRBV14 and TRBJ1-4; D remains ambiguous. The CDR3 runs 15 residues. V gave up 4 bases and J gave up 1 base, with 10 bases separating them. Per germline, CDR1 SGHDN and CDR2 FVKESK. CDR3 loop: CASSRASVTNEKLFF. CDR3 DNA: TGTGCCAGCAGCCGGGCATCTGTAACTAATGAAAAACTGTTTTTT.

The chain combines TRBV6-5 with TRBJ2-7; D is undetermined. Germline CDR1 reads MNHEY; CDR2 reads SVGAGI. V was shortened by 6 bases and J by 4 bases, with 4 bases between the two germline ends. The CDR3 runs 10 residues. In DNA form, the CDR3 reads TGTGCCAGCAGAGATTACGAGCAGTACTTC. It yields the protein CASRDYEQYF.

This clone appeared once. The rearrangement links TRBV7-9 to TRBJ2-3; possibly TRBD1 for D (5 bases). Germline V gene sequence: CDR1 SEHNR, CDR2 FQNEAQ (reference sequence). The CDR3 spans 15 residues. With 7 bases removed from V and 0 bases from J, the gap between germline ends came to 14 bases. CDR3 residues: CASIVGHSSTDTQYF. CDR3 nucleotide sequence: TGTGCCAGCATCGTCGGACATTCTAGCACAGATACGCAGTATTTT.

The table lists this clone with a count of one. The chain joins TRBV6-6 to TRBJ2-7; 9 bases map to TRBD2. Germline trimming cut 2 bases from V and 0 bases from J; bases unmatched to any gene: 5. The CDR3 has 16 residues. Germline CDR1 MNHNY, CDR2 SVGAGI (reference sequence). In nucleotides, the CDR3 is TGTGCCAGCAGTTACGTTGGCGGGAGGGCCTCCTACGAGCAGTACTTC. Encoded protein: CASSYVGGRASYEQYF.

On this clone itself: At the DNA level, this CDR3 is encoded by other sequences in the same sample as well. The V call is TRBV27, the J call TRBJ2-7, with no clear D. Germline V gives CDR1 MNHEY, CDR2 SMNVEV (reference sequence). V was pared by 5 bases and J by 4 bases, with 9 bases between. CDR3 length: 12 amino acids. The CDR3 loop reads CASSPLGYEQYF. In DNA form, the CDR3 reads TGTGCCAGCAGTCCCCTGGGTTACGAGCAGTACTTC.

This sequence joins TRBV5-1 and TRBJ2-7, with 10 nucleotides matching TRBD2. The CDR3 contains 15 residues. Germline assignment: CDR1 SGHRS and CDR2 YFSETQ. V gave up 2 bases and J gave up 6 bases; unmatched junction bases: 8. CDR3: CASSFLSGRASEQYF. The CDR3 region has the DNA TGCGCCAGCAGCTTCCTCAGCGGGAGGGCCTCCGAGCAGTACTTC.

The CDR3 region has the DNA TGTGCCAGCATACCGGAGAGGGGGGAGCAGTTCTTC. It yields the protein CASIPERGEQFF. The V and J genes are TRBV7-9 and TRBJ2-1; perhaps TRBD1 as D (6 bases). CDR3 size: 12 residues. The germline CDR1 and CDR2 sequences are SEHNR and FQNEAQ (reference sequence). Trimming stripped 7 bases from V and 10 bases from J, with 14 bases between.

The gene calls are TRBV6-1 and TRBJ1-5; D is uncertain. There are 14 residues in the CDR3. Germline CDR1 and CDR2: MNHNS and SASEGT. V was trimmed by 2 bases and J by 9 bases, leaving 14 bases between them. The CDR3 DNA sequence: TGTGCCAGCAGTGAAATTAGTAGGAACGCGCCCCAGCATTTT. Its translation: CASSEISRNAPQHF.

This chain connects TRBV18 to TRBJ2-6; 15 nucleotides agree with TRBD2. The CDR3 has 20 amino acids. The germline gives CDR1 KGHSH, CDR2 LQKENI. The V gene end was trimmed by 1 base and the J gene end by 4 bases; junction bases not matched to a gene: 8. The chain's CDR3 is CASSPLGLAGGPGGANVLTF. Written as DNA, the CDR3 is TGTGCCAGCTCACCACTCGGACTAGCGGGAGGGCCGGGAGGGGCCAACGTCCTGACTTTC.

The CDR3 sequence is CASIQSGPTENIQYF. The CDR3 DNA follows: TGTGCCAGCATCCAATCCGGGCCAACCGAAAACATTCAGTACTTC. The chain joins TRBV28 to TRBJ2-4, with unresolved D. The germline V gene encodes CDR1 MDHEN and CDR2 SYDVKM. Trimming cost V 7 bases and J 5 bases, with 18 bases left between them. CDR3 length: 15 amino acids. Based on the CDR3 plus reference TRBV28 and TRBJ2-4, the full variable domain is DVKVTQSSRYLVKRTGEKVFLECVQDMDHENMFWYRQDPGLGLRLIYFSYDVKMKEKGDIPEGYSVSREKKERFSLILESASTNQTSMYLCASIQSGPTENIQYFGAGTRLSVL.

J is TRBJ2-1 and V is TRBV18, with D tentatively TRBD2 (6 bases). V was pared by 6 bases and J by 7 bases, with 13 bases between. The germline V gene has CDR1 KGHSH and CDR2 LQKENI. This CDR3 comprises 13 residues. CDR3 in DNA: TGTGCCAGCTCCGAAGGACTACTTAATGAGCAGTTCTTC. Translated: CASSEGLLNEQFF.

This clone came up once. The J gene is TRBJ2-1, the V gene TRBV4-2; TRBD2 might be the D (6 bases). Trimming left V 0 bases short and J 6 bases short, with 15 bases between. This CDR3 is 16 amino acids long. CDR1 LGHNA and CDR2 YNFKEQ come from the germline V gene. The CDR3 DNA is TGTGCCAGCAGCCAAGATGGAACTAGCATCGGCAATGAGCAGTTCTTC. It is translated as CASSQDGTSIGNEQFF.